This TCR beta chain was identified during a study of T cells in Graves' hyperthyroidism and ophthalmopathy. This clonotype has a count of ten or more. Amplification of TCR beta CDR3 regions was performed using RNA transcripts as template. With the HTBI primer set, the TCR CDR3 went through a first round of RT-PCR. TCRdb processed the multiplex PCR reads anew with MiXCR; each CDR3 protein has one entry. The data show 600,000 to 650,000 distinct CDR3 sequences, roughly 16% seen once. The sample was blood. The TCR was taken from a woman under 40 with Graves' hyperthyroidism.

The CDR3 DNA reads as TGTGCCAGCAGCCAAGAAACGGGGACAGACACTGAAGCTTTCTTT. It translates to CASSQETGTDTEAFF. The chain has TRBV3-1 and TRBJ1-1; TRBD1 matches 7 bases. Germline V gene lookup returns CDR1 LGHDT and CDR2 YNNKEL (reference sequence). The CDR3 has 15 residues. V lost 0 bases, J lost 3 bases, and 4 bases stayed unmatched.